This T cell receptor (beta chain) was recovered during a study of CD8+ T cells in alopecia areata. Overall study results and limits: Resident alphabeta T-cell populations of normal skin are likewise subject to sequencing in scalp samples.

In alopecia areata patients, both lesional scalp punch biopsies and peripheral blood were collected. Both CD4+ and CD8+ T cells were separated by sorting PBMCs. Following RNA extraction, reverse transcription yielded cDNA that acted as the sequencing template. Sequencing used immunoSEQ multiplex PCR; TCRdb keeps in-frame clones, though not all of them. The sample lists some 150,000 clones; about 51% were seen once. Details on this clone: Its antigen is still unknown.

Germline lookup yields CDR1 LNHNV and CDR2 YYDKDF (reference sequence). The CDR3 runs 13 residues. V lost 1 base, J lost 3 bases, and 6 bases lay in between. The sample was CD8+ T cells sorted from blood, taken at week 0. The TCR originated in a human donor with alopecia areata. This chain connects TRBV15 to TRBJ1-1; possibly TRBD1 for D (5 bases). DNA of the CDR3: TGTGCCACCAGCAGAGTAGGGGACACTGAAGCTTTCTTT. Translated: CATSRVGDTEAFF.